One TCR beta chain is described in this entry. Antigen: not known. TCRdb re-derived calls from the 5' RACE reads in MiXCR, one entry per CDR3 protein. The sample includes some 440,000 distinct CDR3 sequences, 20% to 25% of them seen just once. This sample was taken from a study of identical twins. The germline CDR1 and CDR2 sequences are GTSNPN and SVGIG (reference sequence). This CDR3 contains 12 residues. V was shortened by 6 bases and J by 7 bases, with 15 bases between the two germline ends. Study-level points and caveats: Fewer insertions marked abundant cord blood beta clonotypes; young adult naive trended weakly, memory not at all.

These data also featured in a second study, about T cells expressing NK-cell markers. That work adds: Seven of the eight sequenced donors were HCMV-seropositive; one was seronegative. HCMV specificity of the expanded NKG2C+ T cell clones was not established.

Sequences were obtained from CD4+ T cells sorted from blood. The chain uses TRBV30 and TRBJ1-2; tentatively, D is TRBD1 (5 bases). The receptor was derived from a woman younger than 35 in good health. CDR3 DNA: TGTGCCTGCCAAATAGAGAGGGGTGGCTACACCTTC. This codes for CACQIERGGYTF.